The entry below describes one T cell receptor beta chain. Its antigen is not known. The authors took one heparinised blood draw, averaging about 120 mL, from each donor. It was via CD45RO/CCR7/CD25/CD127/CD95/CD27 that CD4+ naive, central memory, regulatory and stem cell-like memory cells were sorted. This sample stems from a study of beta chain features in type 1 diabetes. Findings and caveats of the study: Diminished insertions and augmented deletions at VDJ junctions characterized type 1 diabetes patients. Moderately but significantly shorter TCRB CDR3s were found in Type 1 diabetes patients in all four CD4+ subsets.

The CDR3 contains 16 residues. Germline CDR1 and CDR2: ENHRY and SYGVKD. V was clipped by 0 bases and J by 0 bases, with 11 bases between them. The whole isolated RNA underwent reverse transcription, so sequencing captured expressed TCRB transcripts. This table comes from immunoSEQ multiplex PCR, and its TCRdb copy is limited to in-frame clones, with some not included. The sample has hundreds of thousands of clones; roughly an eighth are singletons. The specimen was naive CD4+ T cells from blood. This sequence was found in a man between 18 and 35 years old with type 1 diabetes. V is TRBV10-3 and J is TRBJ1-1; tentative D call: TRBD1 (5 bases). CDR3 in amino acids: CAISESGRGMNTEAFF. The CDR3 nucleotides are TGTGCCATCAGTGAGTCTGGGAGGGGTATGAACACTGAAGCTTTCTTT.